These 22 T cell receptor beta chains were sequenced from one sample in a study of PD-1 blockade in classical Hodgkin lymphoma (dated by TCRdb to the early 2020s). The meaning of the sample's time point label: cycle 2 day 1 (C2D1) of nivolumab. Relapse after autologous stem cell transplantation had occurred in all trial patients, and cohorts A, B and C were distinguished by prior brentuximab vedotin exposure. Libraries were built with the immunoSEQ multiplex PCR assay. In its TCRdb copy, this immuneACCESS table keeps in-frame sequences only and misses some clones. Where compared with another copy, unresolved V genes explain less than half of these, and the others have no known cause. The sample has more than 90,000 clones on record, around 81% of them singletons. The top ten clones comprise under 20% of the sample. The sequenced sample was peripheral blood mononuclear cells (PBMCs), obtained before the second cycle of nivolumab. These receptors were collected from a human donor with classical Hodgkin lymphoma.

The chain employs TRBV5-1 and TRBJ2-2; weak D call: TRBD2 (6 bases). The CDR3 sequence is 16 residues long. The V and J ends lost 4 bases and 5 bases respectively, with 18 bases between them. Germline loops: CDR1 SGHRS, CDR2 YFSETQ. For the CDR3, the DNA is TGCGCCAGCAGCGAACCCCTAGCGCAAGGAACCGGGGAGCTGTTTTTT. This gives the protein CASSEPLAQGTGELFF.

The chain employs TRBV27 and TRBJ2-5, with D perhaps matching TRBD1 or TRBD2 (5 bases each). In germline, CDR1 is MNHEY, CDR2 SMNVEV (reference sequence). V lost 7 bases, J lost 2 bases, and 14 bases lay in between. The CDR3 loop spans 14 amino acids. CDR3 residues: CASTPRGGQETQYF. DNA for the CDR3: TGTGCCAGCACCCCTCGGGGCGGACAAGAGACCCAGTACTTC.

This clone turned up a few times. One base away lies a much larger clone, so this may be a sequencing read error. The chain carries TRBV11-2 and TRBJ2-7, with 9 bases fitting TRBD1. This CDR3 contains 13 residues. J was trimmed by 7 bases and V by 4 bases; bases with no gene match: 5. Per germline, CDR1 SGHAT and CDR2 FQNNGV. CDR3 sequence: CASSYGQGREQYF. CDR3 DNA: TGTGCCAGCAGCTACGGACAGGGGCGGGAGCAGTACTTC. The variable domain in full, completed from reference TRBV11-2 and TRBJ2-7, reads EAGVAQSPRYKIIEKRQSVAFWCNPISGHATLYWYQQILGQGPKLLIQFQNNGVVDDSQLPKDRFSAERLKGVDSTLKIQPAKLEDSAVYLCASSYGQGREQYFGPGTRLTVT.

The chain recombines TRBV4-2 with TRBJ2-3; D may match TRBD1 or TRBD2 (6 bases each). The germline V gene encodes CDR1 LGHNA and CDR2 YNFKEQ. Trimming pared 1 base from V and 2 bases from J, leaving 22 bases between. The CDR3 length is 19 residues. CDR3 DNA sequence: TGTGCCAGCAGCCAAGGGTCCGGGTTGGGGGGCGGGTTCACAGATACGCAGTATTTT. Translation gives CASSQGSGLGGGFTDTQYF.

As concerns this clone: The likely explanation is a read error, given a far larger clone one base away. The CDR3 reads CASSLEQYEQYF. The DNA for the CDR3 is TGTGCCAGCAGCTTGGAACAGTACGAGCAGTACTTC. This sequence joins TRBV5-6 and TRBJ2-7; no clear D. The V end lost 0 bases, the J end lost 4 bases, and 5 bases lay between the germline ends. This CDR3 is 12 amino acids long. CDR1 SGHDT and CDR2 YYEEEE come from the germline V gene.

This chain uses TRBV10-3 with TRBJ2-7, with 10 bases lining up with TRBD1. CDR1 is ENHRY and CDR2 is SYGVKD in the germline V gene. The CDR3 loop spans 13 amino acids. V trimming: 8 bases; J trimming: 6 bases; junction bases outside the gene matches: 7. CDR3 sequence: CAIQPGQGSEQYF. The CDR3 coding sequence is TGTGCCATCCAACCGGGACAGGGGTCCGAGCAGTACTTC.

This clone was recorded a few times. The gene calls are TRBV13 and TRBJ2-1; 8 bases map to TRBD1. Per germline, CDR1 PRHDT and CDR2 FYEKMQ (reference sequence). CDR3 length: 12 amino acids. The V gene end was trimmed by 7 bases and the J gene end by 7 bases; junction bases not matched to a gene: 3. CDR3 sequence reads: CASTTGGNEQFF. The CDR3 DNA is TGTGCCAGCACTACAGGGGGTAATGAGCAGTTCTTC.

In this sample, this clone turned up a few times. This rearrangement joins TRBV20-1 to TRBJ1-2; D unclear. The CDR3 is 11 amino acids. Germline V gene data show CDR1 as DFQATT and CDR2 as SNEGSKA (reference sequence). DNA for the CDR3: TGCAGCGTCCCGGGGAACGATCGGTTCACCTTC. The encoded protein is CSVPGNDRFTF.

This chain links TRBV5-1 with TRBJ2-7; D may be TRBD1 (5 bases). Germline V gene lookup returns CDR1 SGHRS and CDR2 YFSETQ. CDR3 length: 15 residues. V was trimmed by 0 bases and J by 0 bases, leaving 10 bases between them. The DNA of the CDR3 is TGCGCCAGCAGCTTGGTAACAGGTTCCTCCTACGAGCAGTACTTC. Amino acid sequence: CASSLVTGSSYEQYF. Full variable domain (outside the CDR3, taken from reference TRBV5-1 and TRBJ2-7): KAGVTQTPRYLIKTRGQQVTLSCSPISGHRSVSWYQQTPGQGLQFLFEYFSETQRNKGNFPGRFSGRQFSNSRSEMNVSTLELGDSALYLCASSLVTGSSYEQYFGPGTRLTVT.

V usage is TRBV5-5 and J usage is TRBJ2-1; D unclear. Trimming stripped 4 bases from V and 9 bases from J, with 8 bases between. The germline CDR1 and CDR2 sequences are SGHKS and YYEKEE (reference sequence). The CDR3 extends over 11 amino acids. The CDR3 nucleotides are TGTGCCAGCAGCCTTAACAGTGAGCAGTTCTTC. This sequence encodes CASSLNSEQFF.

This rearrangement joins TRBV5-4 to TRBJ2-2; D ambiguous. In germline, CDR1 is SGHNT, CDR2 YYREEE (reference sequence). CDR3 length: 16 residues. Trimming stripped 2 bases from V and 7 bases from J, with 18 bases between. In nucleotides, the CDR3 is TGTGCCAGCAGCTTCCGGGTCCAGCTGATGGGCGGGGAGCTGTTTTTT. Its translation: CASSFRVQLMGGELFF.

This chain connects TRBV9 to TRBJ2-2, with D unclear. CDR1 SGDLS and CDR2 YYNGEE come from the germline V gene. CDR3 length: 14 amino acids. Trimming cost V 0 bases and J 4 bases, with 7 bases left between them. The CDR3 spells CASSVDLVTGELFF. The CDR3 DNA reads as TGTGCCAGCAGCGTAGATTTGGTCACCGGGGAGCTGTTTTTT. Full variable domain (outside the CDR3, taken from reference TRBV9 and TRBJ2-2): DSGVTQTPKHLITATGQRVTLRCSPRSGDLSVYWYQQSLDQGLQFLIQYYNGEERAKGNILERFSAQQFPDLHSELNLSSLELGDSALYFCASSVDLVTGELFFGEGSRLTVL.

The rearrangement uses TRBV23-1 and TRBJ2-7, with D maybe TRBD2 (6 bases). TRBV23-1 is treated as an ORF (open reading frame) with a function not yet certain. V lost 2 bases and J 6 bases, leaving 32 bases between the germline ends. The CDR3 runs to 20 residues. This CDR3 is CASSQMGPLPRAAPGGEQYF. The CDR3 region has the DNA TGCGCCAGCAGTCAAATGGGTCCTCTTCCTAGGGCAGCTCCCGGGGGCGAGCAGTACTTC.

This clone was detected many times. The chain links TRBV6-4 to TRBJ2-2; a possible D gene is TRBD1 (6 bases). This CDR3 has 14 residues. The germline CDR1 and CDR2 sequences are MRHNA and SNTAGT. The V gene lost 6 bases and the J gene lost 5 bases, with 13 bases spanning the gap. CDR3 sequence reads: CASSQGPVTGELFF. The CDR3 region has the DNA TGTGCCAGCAGCCAGGGGCCGGTGACCGGGGAGCTGTTTTTT.

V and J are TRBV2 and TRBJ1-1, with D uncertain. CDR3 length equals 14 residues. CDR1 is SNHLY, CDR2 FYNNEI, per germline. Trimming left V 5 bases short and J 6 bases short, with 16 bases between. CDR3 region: CASSPLGLVSEAFF. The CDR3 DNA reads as TGTGCCAGCAGTCCTCTCGGCTTGGTCTCTGAAGCTTTCTTT.

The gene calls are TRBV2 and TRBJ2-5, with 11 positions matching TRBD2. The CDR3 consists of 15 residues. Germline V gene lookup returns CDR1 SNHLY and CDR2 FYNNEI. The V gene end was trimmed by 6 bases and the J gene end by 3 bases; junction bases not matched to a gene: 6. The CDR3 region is CASRSGTSGKETQYF. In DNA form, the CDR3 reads TGTGCCAGCAGAAGCGGGACTAGCGGCAAAGAGACCCAGTACTTC.

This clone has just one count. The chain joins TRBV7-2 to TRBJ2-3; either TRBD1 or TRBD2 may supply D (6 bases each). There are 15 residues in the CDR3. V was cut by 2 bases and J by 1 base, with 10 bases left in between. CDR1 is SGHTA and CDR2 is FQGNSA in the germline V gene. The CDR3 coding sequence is TGTGCCAGCAGCTTACGGGGGCCCCGCACAGATACGCAGTATTTT. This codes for CASSLRGPRTDTQYF.

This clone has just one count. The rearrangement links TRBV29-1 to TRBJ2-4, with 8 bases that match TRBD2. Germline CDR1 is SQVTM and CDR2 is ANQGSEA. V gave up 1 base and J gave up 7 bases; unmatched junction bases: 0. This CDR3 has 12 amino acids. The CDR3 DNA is TGCAGCGTTGAAGGCGGGAGGAACATTCAGTACTTC. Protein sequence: CSVEGGRNIQYF.

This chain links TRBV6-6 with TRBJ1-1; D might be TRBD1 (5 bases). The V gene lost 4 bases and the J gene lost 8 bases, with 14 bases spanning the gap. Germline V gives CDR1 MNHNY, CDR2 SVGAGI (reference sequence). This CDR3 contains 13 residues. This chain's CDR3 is CASSSPPTAEAFF. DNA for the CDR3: TGTGCCAGCAGTTCCCCACCGACAGCCGAAGCTTTCTTT.

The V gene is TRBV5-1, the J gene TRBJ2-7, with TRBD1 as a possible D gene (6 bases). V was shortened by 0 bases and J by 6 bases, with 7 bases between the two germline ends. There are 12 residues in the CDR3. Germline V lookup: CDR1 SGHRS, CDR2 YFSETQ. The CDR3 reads CASSLDRVEQYF. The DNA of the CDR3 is TGCGCCAGCAGCTTGGACAGGGTCGAGCAGTACTTC.

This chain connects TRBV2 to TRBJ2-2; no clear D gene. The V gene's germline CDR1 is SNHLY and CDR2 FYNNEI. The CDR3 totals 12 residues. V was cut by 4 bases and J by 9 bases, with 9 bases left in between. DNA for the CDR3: TGTGCCAGCAGTGGCGACCCCAGGGAGCTGTTTTTT. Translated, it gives CASSGDPRELFF.

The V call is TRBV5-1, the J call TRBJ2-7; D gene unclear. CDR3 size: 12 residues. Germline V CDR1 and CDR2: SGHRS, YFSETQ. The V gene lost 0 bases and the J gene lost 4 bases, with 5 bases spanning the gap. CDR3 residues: CASSLDRYEQYF. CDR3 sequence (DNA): TGCGCCAGCAGCTTGGATCGGTACGAGCAGTACTTC.